What follows is one T cell receptor (beta chain) and its context. Its antigen is currently unknown. Data came from immunoSEQ multiplex PCR; TCRdb stores just in-frame clones and leaves some out. The table lists around 200,000 clones, about 93% of them singletons. CDR1 is SNHLY and CDR2 is FYNNEI in the germline V gene. Between the trimmed V and J ends, which lost 7 bases and 4 bases, there was a span of 13 bases. This CDR3 comprises 13 residues. This entry is derived from a study of T cell responses to AZD1222 COVID-19 vaccine. Study observations and caveats: White British donors predominated, females outnumbered males, and clonal diversity was possibly underestimated. In all cases, repertoires were sampled only after the peak T cell response. The CD4 TCRs associated with vaccination extended across spike and predominated at 160-218 and 743-854. At study baseline, merely six AZD1222 recipients were seropositive.

The TCR was taken from an adult who received the MenACWY meningococcal vaccine as a control. This specimen consisted of peripheral blood, obtained 28 days after the second dose of the MenACWY control vaccine. V usage is TRBV2 and J usage is TRBJ1-2; possible D gene TRBD1, 5 bases. The CDR3: CASKSDSTYGYTF. As DNA, the CDR3 is TGTGCCAGCAAAAGTGACAGTACCTATGGCTACACCTTC.